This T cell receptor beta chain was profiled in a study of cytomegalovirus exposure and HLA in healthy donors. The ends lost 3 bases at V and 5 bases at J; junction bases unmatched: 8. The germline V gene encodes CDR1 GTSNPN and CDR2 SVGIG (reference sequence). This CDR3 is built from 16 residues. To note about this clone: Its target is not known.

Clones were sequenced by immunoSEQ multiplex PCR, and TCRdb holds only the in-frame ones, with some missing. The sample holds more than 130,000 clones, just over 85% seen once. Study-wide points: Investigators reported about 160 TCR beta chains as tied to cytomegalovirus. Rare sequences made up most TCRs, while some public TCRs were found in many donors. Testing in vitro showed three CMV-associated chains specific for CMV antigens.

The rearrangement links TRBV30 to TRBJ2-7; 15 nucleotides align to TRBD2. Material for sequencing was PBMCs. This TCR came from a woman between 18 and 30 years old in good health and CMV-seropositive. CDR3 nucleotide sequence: TGTGCCTGGAGCAGGGGACTAGCGGGAGGTAAGGACGAGCAGTACTTC. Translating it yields CAWSRGLAGGKDEQYF.